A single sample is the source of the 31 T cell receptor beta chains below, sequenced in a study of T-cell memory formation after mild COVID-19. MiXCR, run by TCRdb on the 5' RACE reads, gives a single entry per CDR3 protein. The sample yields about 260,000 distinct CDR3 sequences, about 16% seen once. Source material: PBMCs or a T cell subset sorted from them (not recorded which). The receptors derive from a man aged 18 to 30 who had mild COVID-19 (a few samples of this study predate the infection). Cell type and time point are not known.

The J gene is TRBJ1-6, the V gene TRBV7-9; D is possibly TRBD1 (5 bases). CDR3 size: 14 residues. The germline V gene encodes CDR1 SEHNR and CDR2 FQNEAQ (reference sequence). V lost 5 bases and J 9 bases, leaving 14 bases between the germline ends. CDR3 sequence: CASSKEVGVSPLHF. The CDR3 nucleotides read TGTGCCAGCAGCAAAGAGGTGGGGGTTTCACCCCTCCACTTT.

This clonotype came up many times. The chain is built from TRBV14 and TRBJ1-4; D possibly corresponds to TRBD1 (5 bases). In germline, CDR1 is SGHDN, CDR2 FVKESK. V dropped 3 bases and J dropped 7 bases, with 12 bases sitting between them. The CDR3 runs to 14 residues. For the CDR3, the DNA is TGTGCCAGCAGCCAGGACACATCGCGTGAAAAACTGTTTTTT. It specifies CASSQDTSREKLFF.

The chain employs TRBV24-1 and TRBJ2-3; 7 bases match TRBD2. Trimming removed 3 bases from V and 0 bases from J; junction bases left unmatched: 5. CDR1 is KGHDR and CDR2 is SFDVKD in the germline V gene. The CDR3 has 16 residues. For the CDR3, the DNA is TGTGCCACCAGTGATAACAGCGGGGCGAGCACAGATACGCAGTATTTT. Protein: CATSDNSGASTDTQYF.

The CDR3 reads CASSLVADTEAFF. The CDR3 DNA is TGCGCCAGCAGCTTGGTAGCAGACACTGAAGCTTTCTTT. The V and J genes are TRBV5-1 and TRBJ1-1; D is unresolved. Between the trimmed V and J ends, which lost 0 bases and 3 bases, there was a span of 6 bases. Per the germline V gene, CDR1 is SGHRS and CDR2 is YFSETQ. The CDR3 loop spans 13 amino acids.

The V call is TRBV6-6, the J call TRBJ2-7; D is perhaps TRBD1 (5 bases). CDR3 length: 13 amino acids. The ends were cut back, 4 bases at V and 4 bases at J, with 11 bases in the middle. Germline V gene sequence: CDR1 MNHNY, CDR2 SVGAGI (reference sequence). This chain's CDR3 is CASSLDNFYEQYV. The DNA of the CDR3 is TGTGCCAGCAGTTTGGACAATTTTTACGAGCAGTACGTC.

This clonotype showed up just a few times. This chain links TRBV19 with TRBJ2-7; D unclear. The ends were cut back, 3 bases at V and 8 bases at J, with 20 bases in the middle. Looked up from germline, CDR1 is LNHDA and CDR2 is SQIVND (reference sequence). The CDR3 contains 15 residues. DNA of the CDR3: TGTGCCAGTAGTATTAACAGCGAAGGATCGAGGAAGCAGTACTTC. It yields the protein CASSINSEGSRKQYF.

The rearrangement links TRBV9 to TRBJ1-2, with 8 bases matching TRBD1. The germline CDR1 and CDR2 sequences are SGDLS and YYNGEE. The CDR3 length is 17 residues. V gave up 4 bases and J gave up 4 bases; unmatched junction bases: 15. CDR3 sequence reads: CASSLTGQGATGYGYTF. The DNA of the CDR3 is TGTGCCAGCAGCCTTACTGGACAGGGTGCAACGGGCTATGGCTACACCTTC.

The CDR3 nucleotides read TGTGCCAGCAGCCGACTAGCGGAAAACATTCAGTACTTC. Translation gives CASSRLAENIQYF. V gene TRBV3-1 combines with J gene TRBJ2-4, with TRBD2 identical over 9 bases. CDR1 and CDR2 (germline): LGHDT, YNNKEL (reference sequence). This CDR3 is 13 amino acids long. The ends lost 4 bases at V and 5 bases at J; junction bases unmatched: 0.

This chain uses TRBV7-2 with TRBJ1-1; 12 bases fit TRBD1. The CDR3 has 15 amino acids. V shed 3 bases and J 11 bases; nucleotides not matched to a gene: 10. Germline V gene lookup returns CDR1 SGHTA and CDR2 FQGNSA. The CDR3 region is CASSFRDRGRGDAFF. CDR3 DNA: TGTGCCAGCAGCTTCCGGGACAGGGGGCGCGGGGACGCTTTCTTT.

CDR3 in amino acids: CASSFSTVTDTQYF. CDR3 DNA: TGTGCCAGCAGCTTCTCGACAGTCACAGATACGCAGTATTTT. The gene calls are TRBV7-9 and TRBJ2-3; perhaps TRBD1 as D (5 bases). With 3 bases removed from V and 2 bases from J, the gap between germline ends came to 9 bases. The V gene's germline CDR1 is SEHNR and CDR2 FQNEAQ (reference sequence). The CDR3 contains 14 residues.

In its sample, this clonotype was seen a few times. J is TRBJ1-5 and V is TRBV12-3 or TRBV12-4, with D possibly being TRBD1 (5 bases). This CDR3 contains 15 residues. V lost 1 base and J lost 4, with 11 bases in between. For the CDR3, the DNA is TGTGCCAGCAGTTTAGGCAGTCAGGGTAATCAGCCCCAGCATTTT. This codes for CASSLGSQGNQPQHF.

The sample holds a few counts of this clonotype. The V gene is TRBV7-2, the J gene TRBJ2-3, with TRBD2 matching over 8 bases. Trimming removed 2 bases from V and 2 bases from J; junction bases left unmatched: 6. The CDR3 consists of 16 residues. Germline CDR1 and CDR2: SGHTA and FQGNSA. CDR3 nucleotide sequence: TGTGCCAGCAGCTTAATGTCCGGGGGGGACACAGATACGCAGTATTTT. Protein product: CASSLMSGGDTDTQYF.

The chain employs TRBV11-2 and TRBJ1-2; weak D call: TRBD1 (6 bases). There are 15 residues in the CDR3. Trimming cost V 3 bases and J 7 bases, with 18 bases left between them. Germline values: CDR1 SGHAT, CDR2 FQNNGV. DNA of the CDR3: TGTGCCAGCAGCTTCGGGGGGGCAGTGATTATTGGCTACACCTTC. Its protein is CASSFGGAVIIGYTF.

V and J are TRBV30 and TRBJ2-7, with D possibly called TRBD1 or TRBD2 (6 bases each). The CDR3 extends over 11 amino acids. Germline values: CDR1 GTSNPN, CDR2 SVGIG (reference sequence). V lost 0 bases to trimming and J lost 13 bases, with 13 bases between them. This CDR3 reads CAWSVPGGPYF. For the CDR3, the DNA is TGTGCCTGGAGTGTGCCCGGGGGCCCATACTTC.

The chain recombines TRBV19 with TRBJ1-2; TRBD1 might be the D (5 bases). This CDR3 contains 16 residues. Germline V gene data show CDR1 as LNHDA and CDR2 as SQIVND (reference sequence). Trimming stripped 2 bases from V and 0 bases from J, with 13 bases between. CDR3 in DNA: TGTGCCAGTAGTATACATCGACAGAATGCTAACTATGGCTACACCTTC. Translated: CASSIHRQNANYGYTF.

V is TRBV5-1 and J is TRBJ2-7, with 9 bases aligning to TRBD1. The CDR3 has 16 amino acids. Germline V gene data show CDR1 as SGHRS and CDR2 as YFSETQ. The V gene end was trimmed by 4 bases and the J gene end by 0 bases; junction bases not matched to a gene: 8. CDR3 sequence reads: CASSVMRTGASYEQYF. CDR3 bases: TGCGCCAGCAGCGTGATGCGGACAGGGGCCTCCTACGAGCAGTACTTC.

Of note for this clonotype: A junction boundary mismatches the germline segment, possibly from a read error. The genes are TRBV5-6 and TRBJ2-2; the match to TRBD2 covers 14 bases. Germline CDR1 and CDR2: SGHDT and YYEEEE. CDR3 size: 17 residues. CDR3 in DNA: TGTGCCAGCAGCTTGCGACTAGCGGGGGGGAACACCAGGGAGCTGTTTTTT. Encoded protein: CASSLRLAGGNTRELFF.

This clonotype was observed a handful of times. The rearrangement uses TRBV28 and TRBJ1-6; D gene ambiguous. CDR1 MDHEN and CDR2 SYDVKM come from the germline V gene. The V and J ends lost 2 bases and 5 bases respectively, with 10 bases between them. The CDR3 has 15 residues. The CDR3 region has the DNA TGTGCCAGCAGTTTACTGGACGGGAATAATTCACCCCTCCACTTT. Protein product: CASSLLDGNNSPLHF.

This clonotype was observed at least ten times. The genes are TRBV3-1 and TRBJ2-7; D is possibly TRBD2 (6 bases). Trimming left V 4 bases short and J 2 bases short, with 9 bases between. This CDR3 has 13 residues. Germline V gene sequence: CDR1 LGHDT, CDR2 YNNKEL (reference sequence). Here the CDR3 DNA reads TGTGCCAGCAGCCCCGGGGGAGCCTACGAGCAGTACTTC. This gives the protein CASSPGGAYEQYF.

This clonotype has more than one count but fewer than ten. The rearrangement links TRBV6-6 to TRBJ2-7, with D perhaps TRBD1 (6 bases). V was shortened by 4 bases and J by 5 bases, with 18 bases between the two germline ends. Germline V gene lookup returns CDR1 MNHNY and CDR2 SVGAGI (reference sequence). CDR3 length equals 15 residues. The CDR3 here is CASSSTSDSPNEQYV. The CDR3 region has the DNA TGTGCCAGCAGTTCTACCTCGGACAGCCCCAACGAGCAGTACGTC.

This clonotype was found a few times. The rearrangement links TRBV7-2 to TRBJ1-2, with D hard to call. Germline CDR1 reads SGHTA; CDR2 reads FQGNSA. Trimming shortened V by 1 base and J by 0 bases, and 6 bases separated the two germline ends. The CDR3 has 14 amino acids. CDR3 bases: TGTGCCAGCAGCTTAGGCAGATCTAACTATGGCTACACCTTC. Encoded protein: CASSLGRSNYGYTF.

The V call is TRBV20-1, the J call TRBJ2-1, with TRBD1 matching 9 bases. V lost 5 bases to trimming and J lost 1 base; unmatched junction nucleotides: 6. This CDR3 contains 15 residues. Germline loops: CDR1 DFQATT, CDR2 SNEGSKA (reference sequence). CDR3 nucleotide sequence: TGCAGTGCTGACCCCGGGACAGGGTCCTACAATGAGCAGTTCTTC. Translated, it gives CSADPGTGSYNEQFF.

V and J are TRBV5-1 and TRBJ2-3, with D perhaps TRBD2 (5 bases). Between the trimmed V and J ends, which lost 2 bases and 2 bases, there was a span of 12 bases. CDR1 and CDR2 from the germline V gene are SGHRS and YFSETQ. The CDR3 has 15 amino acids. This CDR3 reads CASSFLQRSTDTQYF. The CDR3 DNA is TGCGCCAGCAGCTTTTTGCAGCGGTCCACAGATACGCAGTATTTT.

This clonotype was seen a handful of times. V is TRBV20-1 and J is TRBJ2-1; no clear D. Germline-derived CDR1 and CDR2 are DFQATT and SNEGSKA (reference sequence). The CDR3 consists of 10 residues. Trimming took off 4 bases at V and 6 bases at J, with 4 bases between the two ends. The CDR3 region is CSATSNEQFF. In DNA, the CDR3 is TGCAGTGCTACGAGCAATGAGCAGTTCTTC.

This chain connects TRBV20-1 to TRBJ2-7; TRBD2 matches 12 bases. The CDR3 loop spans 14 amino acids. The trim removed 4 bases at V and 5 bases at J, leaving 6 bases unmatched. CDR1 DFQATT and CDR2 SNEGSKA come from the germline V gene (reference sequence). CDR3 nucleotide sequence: TGCAGTGCTAACCCTAGCGGGGGGGCTCACGAGCAGTACTTC. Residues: CSANPSGGAHEQYF.

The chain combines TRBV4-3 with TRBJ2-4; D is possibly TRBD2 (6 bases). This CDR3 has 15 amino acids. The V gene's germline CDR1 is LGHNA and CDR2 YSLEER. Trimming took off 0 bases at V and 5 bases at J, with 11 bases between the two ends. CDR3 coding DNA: TGCGCCAGCAGCCAAGATCGTGGGGAGGAAAACATTCAGTACTTC. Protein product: CASSQDRGEENIQYF.

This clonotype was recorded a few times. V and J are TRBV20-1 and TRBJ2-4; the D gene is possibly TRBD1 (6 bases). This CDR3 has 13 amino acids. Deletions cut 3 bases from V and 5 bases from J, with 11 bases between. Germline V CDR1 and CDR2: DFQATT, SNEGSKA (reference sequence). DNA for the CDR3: TGCAGTGCTAGCGGACAGCCCGAAAACATTCAGTACTTC. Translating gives CSASGQPENIQYF.

CDR3 sequence: CASSSQGGGITDTQYF. CDR3 bases: TGTGCCAGCAGTTCCCAAGGGGGCGGGATCACAGATACGCAGTATTTT. The genes are TRBV6-5 and TRBJ2-3; perhaps TRBD1 as D (7 bases). The germline CDR1 and CDR2 sequences are MNHEY and SVGAGI. V gave up 4 bases and J gave up 2 bases, with 16 bases separating them. The CDR3 contains 16 residues.

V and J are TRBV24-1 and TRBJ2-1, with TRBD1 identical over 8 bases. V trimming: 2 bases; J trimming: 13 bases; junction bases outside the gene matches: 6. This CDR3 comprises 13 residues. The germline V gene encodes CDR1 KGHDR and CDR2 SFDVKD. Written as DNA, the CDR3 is TGTGCCACCAGTGATTGGGACAGGCAAATTCAGTTCTTC. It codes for CATSDWDRQIQFF.

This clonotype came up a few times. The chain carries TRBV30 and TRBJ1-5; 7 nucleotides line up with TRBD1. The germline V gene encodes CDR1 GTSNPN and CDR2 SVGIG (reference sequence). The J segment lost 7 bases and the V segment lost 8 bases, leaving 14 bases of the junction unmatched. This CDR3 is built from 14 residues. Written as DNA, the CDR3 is TGTGCCCTATCCGGGGGACAGTCCGGGCAGCCCCAGCATTTT. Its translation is CALSGGQSGQPQHF.

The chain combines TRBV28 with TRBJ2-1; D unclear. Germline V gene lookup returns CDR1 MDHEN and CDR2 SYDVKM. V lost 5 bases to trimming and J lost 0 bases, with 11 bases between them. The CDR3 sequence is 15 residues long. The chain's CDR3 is CASSSTVYSYNEQFF. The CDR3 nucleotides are TGTGCCAGCAGTAGTACAGTTTACTCCTACAATGAGCAGTTCTTC.